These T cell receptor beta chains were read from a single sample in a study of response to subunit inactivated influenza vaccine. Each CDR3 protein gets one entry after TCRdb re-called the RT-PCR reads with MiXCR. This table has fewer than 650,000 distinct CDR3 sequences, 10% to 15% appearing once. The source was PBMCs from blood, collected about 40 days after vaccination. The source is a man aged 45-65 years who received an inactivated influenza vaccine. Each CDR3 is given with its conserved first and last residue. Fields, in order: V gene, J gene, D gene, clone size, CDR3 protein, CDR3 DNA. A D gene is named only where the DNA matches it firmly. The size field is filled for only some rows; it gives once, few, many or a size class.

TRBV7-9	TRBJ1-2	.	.	CASSLLQGPVGGYTF	TGTGCCAGCAGCTTGTTACAGGGACCTGTGGGAGGCTACACCTTC
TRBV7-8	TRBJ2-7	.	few	CASSLGRGSALEQYF	TGTGCCAGCAGCTTAGGCAGGGGATCGGCCCTCGAGCAGTACTTC
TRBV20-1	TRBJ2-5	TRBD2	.	CSARWGTSKTETQYF	TGCAGTGCTAGGTGGGGGACTAGTAAAACTGAGACCCAGTACTTC
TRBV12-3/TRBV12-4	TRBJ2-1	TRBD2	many	CASSLGAGGYNEQFF	TGTGCCAGCAGTTTAGGGGCGGGGGGTTACAATGAGCAGTTCTTC
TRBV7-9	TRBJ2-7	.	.	CASSLDSQPYEQYF	TGTGCCAGCAGCTTAGATAGTCAGCCCTACGAGCAGTACTTC
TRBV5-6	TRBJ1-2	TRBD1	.	CASSEGQGFGYTF	TGTGCCAGCAGCGAGGGACAGGGCTTCGGCTACACCTTC
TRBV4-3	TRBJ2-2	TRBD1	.	CASSQAGTGRAGELFF	TGCGCCAGCAGCCAAGCTGGGACAGGGAGGGCCGGGGAGCTGTTTTTT
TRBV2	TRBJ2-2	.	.	CASSNAIGGTGELFF	TGTGCCAGCAGTAACGCTATCGGAGGCACCGGGGAGCTGTTTTTT
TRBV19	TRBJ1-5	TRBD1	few	CASSRITGTGSPQPQHF	TGTGCCAGTAGTCGAATTACCGGGACAGGGAGTCCCCAGCCCCAGCATTTT
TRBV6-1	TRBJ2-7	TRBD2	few	CASSKEREGHYEQYF	TGTGCCAGCAGTAAAGAGCGGGAGGGCCACTACGAGCAGTACTTC
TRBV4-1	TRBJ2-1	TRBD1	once	CASSPGQGLSLYNEQFF	TGCGCCAGCAGCCCGGGACAGGGTCTTTCCCTATACAATGAGCAGTTCTTC
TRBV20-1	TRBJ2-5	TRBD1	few	CSARVWGRTGMGETQYF	TGCAGTGCTAGAGTTTGGGGACGGACAGGGATGGGGGAGACCCAGTACTTC
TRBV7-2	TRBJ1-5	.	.	CASSLTAADQPQHF	TGTGCCAGCAGCCTAACGGCAGCAGATCAGCCCCAGCATTTT
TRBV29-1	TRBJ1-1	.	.	CSVDWGVGTEAFF	TGCAGCGTTGATTGGGGGGTGGGCACTGAAGCTTTCTTT
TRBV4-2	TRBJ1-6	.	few	CASSQMETVDNSPLHF	TGTGCCAGCAGCCAAATGGAGACAGTCGATAATTCACCCCTCCACTTT
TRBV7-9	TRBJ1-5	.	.	CASSLMGPVNQPQHF	TGTGCCAGCAGCTTAATGGGGCCGGTCAATCAGCCCCAGCATTTT
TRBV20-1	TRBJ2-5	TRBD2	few	CSARSPGWEGRETQYF	TGCAGTGCTAGAAGCCCTGGATGGGAGGGCCGGGAGACCCAGTACTTC
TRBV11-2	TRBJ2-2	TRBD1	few	CASSLVGYRDRGMGTGELFF	TGTGCCAGCAGCTTAGTCGGATACCGGGACAGGGGAATGGGCACCGGGGAGCTGTTTTTT
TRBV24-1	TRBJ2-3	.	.	CATSDLQSGDTQYF	TGTGCCACCAGTGATTTGCAATCCGGAGATACGCAGTATTTT
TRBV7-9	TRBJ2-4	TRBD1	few	CASSPGGRGQNIQYF	TGTGCCAGCAGCCCAGGGGGCAGGGGTCAAAACATTCAGTACTTC
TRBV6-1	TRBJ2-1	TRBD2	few	CASSLQLAGGYNEQFF	TGTGCCAGCAGTCTCCAACTAGCGGGAGGCTACAATGAGCAGTTCTTC
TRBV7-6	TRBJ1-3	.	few	CASSFGALGNTIYF	TGTGCCAGCAGCTTCGGGGCCTTAGGAAACACCATATATTTT
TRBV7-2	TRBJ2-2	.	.	CASSLVVRTPGELFF	TGTGCCAGCAGCTTAGTCGTTCGGACCCCCGGGGAGCTGTTTTTT
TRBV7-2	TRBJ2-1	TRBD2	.	CASSPSGGGVYNEQFF	TGTGCCAGCAGCCCGAGCGGCGGGGGGGTGTACAATGAGCAGTTCTTC
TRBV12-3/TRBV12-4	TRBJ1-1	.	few	CASSRAGYRGGDAEAFF	TGTGCCAGCAGTCGAGCGGGATATCGGGGAGGGGACGCTGAAGCTTTCTTT
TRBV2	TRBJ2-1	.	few	CASSDVGSSYNEQFF	TGTGCCAGCAGTGATGTCGGGAGCTCCTACAATGAGCAGTTCTTC
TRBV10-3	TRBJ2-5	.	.	CAISEHGLEKETQYF	TGTGCCATCAGTGAGCATGGACTGGAAAAAGAGACCCAGTACTTC
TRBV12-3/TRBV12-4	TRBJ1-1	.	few	CASSIAGKAEAFF	TGTGCCAGCAGTATCGCGGGGAAGGCTGAAGCTTTCTTT
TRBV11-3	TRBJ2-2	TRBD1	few	CASSSRRGLVGSASNTGELFF	TGTGCCAGCAGCTCGCGCAGGGGGCTGGTAGGGTCCGCAAGTAACACCGGGGAGCTGTTTTTT
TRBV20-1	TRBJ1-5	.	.	CSARDTTGYQPQHF	TGCAGTGCTAGAGATACGACAGGATATCAGCCCCAGCATTTT
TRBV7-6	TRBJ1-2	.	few	CASSPRDPAGYGYTF	TGTGCCAGCAGCCCCAGGGACCCCGCGGGCTATGGCTACACCTTC
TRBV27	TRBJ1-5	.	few	CASSNRVPRTQPQHF	TGTGCCAGCAGCAATAGGGTCCCGAGGACTCAGCCCCAGCATTTT
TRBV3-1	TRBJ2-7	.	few	CASSSRGHLSSYEQYF	TGTGCCAGCAGCTCCCGGGGACATTTAAGCTCCTACGAGCAGTACTTC
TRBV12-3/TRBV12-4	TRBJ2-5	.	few	CASSSTGRQTQYF	TGTGCCAGCAGTTCCACAGGAAGACAGACCCAGTACTTC
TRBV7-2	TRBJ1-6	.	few	CASSRGGSAPLHF	TGTGCCAGCAGTCGAGGAGGGTCCGCACCCCTCCACTTT
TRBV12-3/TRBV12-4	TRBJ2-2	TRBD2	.	CARSSWTSSGWNTGELFF	TGTGCCAGAAGTTCCTGGACTAGTTCCGGTTGGAACACCGGGGAGCTGTTTTTT
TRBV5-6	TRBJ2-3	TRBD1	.	CASTSRGRPDTQYF	TGTGCCAGCACCTCGAGGGGGCGCCCAGATACGCAGTATTTT
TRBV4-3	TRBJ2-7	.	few	CASSQGTLRSYEQYF	TGCGCCAGCAGCCAGGGGACCCTACGCTCCTACGAGCAGTACTTC
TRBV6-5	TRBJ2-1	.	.	CASIPGGWGQFF	TGTGCCAGCATCCCGGGCGGATGGGGGCAGTTCTTC
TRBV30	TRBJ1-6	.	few	CAEGDPNSPLHF	TGTGCCGAGGGGGATCCAAATTCACCCCTCCACTTT
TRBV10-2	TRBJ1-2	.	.	CASRDSANYGYTF	TGCGCCAGCAGGGACAGCGCTAACTATGGCTACACCTTC
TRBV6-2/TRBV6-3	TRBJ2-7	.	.	CASSPHSSYEQYF	TGTGCCAGCAGTCCGCATTCGAGCTACGAGCAGTACTTC
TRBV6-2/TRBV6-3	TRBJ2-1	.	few	CASSYNRGGWNEQFF	TGTGCCAGCAGTTACAACCGGGGCGGGTGGAATGAGCAGTTCTTC
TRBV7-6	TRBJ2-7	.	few	CASSLGVDVSYEQYF	TGTGCCAGCAGCTTAGGTGTTGATGTATCCTACGAGCAGTACTTC
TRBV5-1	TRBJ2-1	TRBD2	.	CASSLLAGRDRGEQFF	TGCGCCAGCAGCTTACTAGCGGGGAGAGACCGGGGTGAGCAGTTCTTC
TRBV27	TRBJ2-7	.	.	CASSEGMSSYEQYF	TGTGCCAGCAGTGAGGGGATGTCCTCCTACGAGCAGTACTTC
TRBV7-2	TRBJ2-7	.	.	CASSPPDYLSEQYF	TGTGCCAGCAGCCCCCCGGACTATCTCTCCGAGCAGTACTTC
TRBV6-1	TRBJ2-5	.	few	CASNPVGLGQETQYF	TGTGCCAGCAACCCAGTTGGGTTAGGGCAAGAGACCCAGTACTTC
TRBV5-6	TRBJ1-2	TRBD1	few	CASSTGQGNYGYTF	TGTGCCAGCAGCACCGGACAGGGAAACTATGGCTACACCTTC
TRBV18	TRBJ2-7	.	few	CASSHDGRGAYEQYF	TGTGCCAGCTCACATGACGGTCGGGGAGCCTACGAGCAGTACTTC